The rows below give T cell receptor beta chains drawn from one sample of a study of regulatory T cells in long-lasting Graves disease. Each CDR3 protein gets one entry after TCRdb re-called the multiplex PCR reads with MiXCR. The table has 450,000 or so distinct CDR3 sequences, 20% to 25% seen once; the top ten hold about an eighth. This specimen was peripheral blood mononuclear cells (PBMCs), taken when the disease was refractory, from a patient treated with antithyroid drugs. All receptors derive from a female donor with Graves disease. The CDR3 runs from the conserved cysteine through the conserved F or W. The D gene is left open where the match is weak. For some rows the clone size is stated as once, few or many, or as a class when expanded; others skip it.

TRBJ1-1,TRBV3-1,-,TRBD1,TGTGCCAGCAGCCAGGGCAGACAGGGTGAAGCTTTCTTT,CASSQGRQGEAFF
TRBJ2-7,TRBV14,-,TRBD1,TGTGCCAGCAGCCACTCCGGGACAGGGTATTACGAGCAGTACTTC,CASSHSGTGYYEQYF
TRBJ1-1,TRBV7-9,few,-,TGTGCCAGCAGCTCCCGGCGGTCCGGGACCGAAGCTTTCTTT,CASSSRRSGTEAFF
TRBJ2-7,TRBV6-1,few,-,TGTGCCAGCAGTGACGCCGACAGCAACTACGAGCAGTACTTC,CASSDADSNYEQYF
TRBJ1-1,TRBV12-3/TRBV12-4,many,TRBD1,TGTGCCAGCAGTGACCGGGACAGGAACACTGAAGCTTTCTTT,CASSDRDRNTEAFF
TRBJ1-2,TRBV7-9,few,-,TGTGCCAGCAGCCGTATCTCCCCTAACTATGGCTACACCTTC,CASSRISPNYGYTF
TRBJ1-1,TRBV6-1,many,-,TGTGCCGCTCACCGACGGGATGGACGGAAGAACACTGAAGCTTTCTTT,CAAHRRDGRKNTEAFF
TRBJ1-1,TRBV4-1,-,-,TGCGCCAGCAGCCAAGATAACAGGTTTACTGAAGCTTTCTTT,CASSQDNRFTEAFF
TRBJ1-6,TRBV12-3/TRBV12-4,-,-,TGTGCCAGCCGATTTGGGGGTTCACCCCTCCACTTT,CASRFGGSPLHF
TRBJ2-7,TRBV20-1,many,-,TGCAGTGCTAGTAAGGGGTCAAGCTCCTACGAGCAGTACTTC,CSASKGSSSYEQYF
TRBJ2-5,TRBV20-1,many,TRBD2,TGCAGTGCTCTACCCGGACTAGGTGGAGAGACCCAGTACTTC,CSALPGLGGETQYF
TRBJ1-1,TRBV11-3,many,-,TGTGCCAGCAGCCCCTGGACGGAGAACACTGAAGCTTTCTTT,CASSPWTENTEAFF
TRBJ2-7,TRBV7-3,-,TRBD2,TGTGCCAGCAGCCTTAACGTGGCTAGCGGCCTCTACGAGCAGTACTTC,CASSLNVASGLYEQYF
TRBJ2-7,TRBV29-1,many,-,TGCAGCGTCCAGACTGGGAGTTCCTACGAGCAGTACTTC,CSVQTGSSYEQYF
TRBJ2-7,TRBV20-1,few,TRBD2,TGCAGTGCGGATCGGGGGGAGTACGAGCAGTACTTC,CSADRGEYEQYF
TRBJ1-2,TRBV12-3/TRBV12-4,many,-,TGTGCCAGCAGTTTAGATTTACTTGGCTACACCTTC,CASSLDLLGYTF
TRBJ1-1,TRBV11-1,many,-,TGTGCCAGCAGCTCCGGGGACGTCCTGATGAACACTGAAGCTTTCTTT,CASSSGDVLMNTEAFF
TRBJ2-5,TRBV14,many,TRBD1,TGTGCCAGCAGCTTCGGACAGGGGGCTTACCTCCAAGAGACCCAGTACTTC,CASSFGQGAYLQETQYF
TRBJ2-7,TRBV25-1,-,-,TGTGCCAGCAGTGAGTCTCTGGGGCGTATGTACTTC,CASSESLGRMYF
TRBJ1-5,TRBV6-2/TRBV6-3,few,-,TGTGCCAGCAGTTACAGCAGATTCAATCAGCCCCAGCATTTT,CASSYSRFNQPQHF
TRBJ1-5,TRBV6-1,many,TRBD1,TGTGCCAGCAGTGCCTTTGGGACAGGGGGCAATCAGCCCCAGCATTTT,CASSAFGTGGNQPQHF
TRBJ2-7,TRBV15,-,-,TGTGCCACCAGCACCTGGGGCGCTTTCTACGAGCAGTACTTC,CATSTWGAFYEQYF
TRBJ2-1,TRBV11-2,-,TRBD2,TGTGCCAGCAGCCACACTAGCGGGGGTTACAATGAGCAGTTCTTC,CASSHTSGGYNEQFF
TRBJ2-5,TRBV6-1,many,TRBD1,TGTGCCAGCAGTCGATACCCTGGGGGACAGGGGACCCGGGAGACCCAGTACTTC,CASSRYPGGQGTRETQYF
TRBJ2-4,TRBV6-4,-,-,TGTGCCAGCAGTGCCATTAGGGTAGCCAAAAACATTCAGTACTTC,CASSAIRVAKNIQYF
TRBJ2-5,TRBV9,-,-,TGTGCCAGCAGCGGACCCGAGTCGACCCAGTACTTC,CASSGPESTQYF
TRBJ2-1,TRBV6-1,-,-,TGTGCCAGCAGTGAAGCGCTAGGGTCTAATGAGCAGTTCTTC,CASSEALGSNEQFF
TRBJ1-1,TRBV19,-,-,TGTGCCAGTAGTATAGGGACCCCCGGGAGGACTGAAGCTTTCTTT,CASSIGTPGRTEAFF
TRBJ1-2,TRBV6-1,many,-,TGTGCCAGCAGTACTACAACCTCTACCTATGGCTACACCTTC,CASSTTTSTYGYTF
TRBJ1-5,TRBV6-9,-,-,TGTGCCAGCAGTTCACCCGGGACTCTAAATCAGCCCCAGCATTTT,CASSSPGTLNQPQHF
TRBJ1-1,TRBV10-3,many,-,TGTGCCATCAGTGAGTCCCAGCTGAACACTGAAGCTTTCTTT,CAISESQLNTEAFF
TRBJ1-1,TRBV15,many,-,TGTGCCACCAGCAGTGGGGGGGCAGGAGGCACTGAAGCTTTCTTT,CATSSGGAGGTEAFF
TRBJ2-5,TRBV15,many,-,TGTGCCACCAGCAGAGACTACGGCGCCGGTCAAGGAGAGACCCAGTACTTC,CATSRDYGAGQGETQYF
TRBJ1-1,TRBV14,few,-,TGTGCCAGCAGCCAGTATACAGCCACTAAAGCTTTCTTT,CASSQYTATKAFF
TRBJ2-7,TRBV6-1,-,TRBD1,TGTGCCAGCGGGAGAGACAGGGGGCGTTTCGAGCAGTACTTC,CASGRDRGRFEQYF
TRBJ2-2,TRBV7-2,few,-,TGTGCCAGCGGGTCTGGGGCCGGGGAGCTGTTTTTT,CASGSGAGELFF
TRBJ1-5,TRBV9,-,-,TGTGCCAGCAGTTACTCAGGGGAGGGCAATCAGCCCCAGCATTTT,CASSYSGEGNQPQHF
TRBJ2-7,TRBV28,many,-,TGTGCCAGCTGTCGGGACCAGCTATCCTACGAGCAGTACTTC,CASCRDQLSYEQYF
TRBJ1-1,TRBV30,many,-,TGTGCCTGGAGTCAGGTGGACACTGAAGCTTTCTTT,CAWSQVDTEAFF
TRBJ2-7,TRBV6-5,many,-,TGTGCCAGCAGTTACTCCTTCCGCCAGACCCGGGACGAGCAGTACTTC,CASSYSFRQTRDEQYF
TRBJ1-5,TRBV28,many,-,TGTGCCAGCAGAAGGGGTGGGAATCAGCCCCAGCATTTT,CASRRGGNQPQHF
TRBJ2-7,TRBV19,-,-,TGTGCCAGTAGTATCATCGGGTCCTACGAGCAGTACTTC,CASSIIGSYEQYF
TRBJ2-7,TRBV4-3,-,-,TGCGCCAGCAGCCAAGCTTCGGGCGCGGAGCAGTACTTC,CASSQASGAEQYF
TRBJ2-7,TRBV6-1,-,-,TGTGTCAGCAGCCCCGGGCTGTGGGTCTACGAGCAGTACTTC,CVSSPGLWVYEQYF
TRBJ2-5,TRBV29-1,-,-,TGCAGCGCCAGGGGAGGGCGGGAGACCCAGTACTTC,CSARGGRETQYF
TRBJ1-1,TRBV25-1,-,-,TGTGCCAGCAGGGGGAACCTGGGGGGCGATACTGAAGCTTTCTTT,CASRGNLGGDTEAFF
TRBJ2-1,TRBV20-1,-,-,TGCAGTGCTAGCGCAGCATACAATGAGCAGTTCTTC,CSASAAYNEQFF
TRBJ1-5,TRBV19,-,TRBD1,TGTGCCAGTAGTATAAGAGGGACAGGGGGTAGAGGCAATCAGCCCCAGCATTTT,CASSIRGTGGRGNQPQHF
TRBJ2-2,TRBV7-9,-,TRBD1,TGTGCCAGCGGTTTTACAGGGGTTAACACCGGGGAGCTGTTTTTT,CASGFTGVNTGELFF